The rows below give T cell receptor beta chains drawn from one sample of a study of OX40 agonist ivuxolimab in advanced cancers. Measured with immunoSEQ multiplex PCR; TCRdb has only the in-frame clones, and not every one. The table lists roughly 73,000 clones, less than 90% of them singletons. The starting material was CD4+ or CD8+ T cells sorted from blood, obtained in a trial of the OX40 agonist ivuxolimab. These receptor sequences come from an adult with an advanced solid tumor such as melanoma, head and neck, liver or kidney cancer. The CDR3 runs from the conserved cysteine through the conserved F or W. The D gene is left open where the match is weak. Not every row has a clone size; where given, it reads once, few, many or a size class.

clone size	V gene	D gene	J gene	CDR3 DNA	CDR3 protein
.	TRBV30	TRBD2	TRBJ2-7	TGTGCCTGGAGGCCGCGGGGGGGGAACGAGCAGTACTTC	CAWRPRGGNEQYF
.	TRBV7-9	TRBD1	TRBJ2-7	TGTGCCAGCAGCTTTAACACAGGGGTTGGCGAGCAGTACTTC	CASSFNTGVGEQYF
.	TRBV14	.	TRBJ2-2	TGTGCCAGCAGCCCTTGGAGGACGTTGAACACCGGGGAGCTGTTTTTT	CASSPWRTLNTGELFF
.	TRBV11-2	TRBD2	TRBJ2-5	TGTGCCAGCAGCTTAGGTCTAGCGGGGGGGCAAGAGACCCAGTACTTC	CASSLGLAGGQETQYF
once	TRBV4-3	.	TRBJ2-1	TGCGCCAGCAGCCAAGCTCAGGGCTACAATGAGCAGTTCTTC	CASSQAQGYNEQFF
.	TRBV6-1	TRBD1	TRBJ1-2	TGTGCCAGCAGTGCCGGGACAGGGTATGGCTACACCTTC	CASSAGTGYGYTF
.	TRBV27	.	TRBJ2-7	TGTGCCACTTCCCGGGACACCCTTTCCTACGAGCAGTACTTC	CATSRDTLSYEQYF
few	TRBV5-1	TRBD1	TRBJ1-1	TGCGCCAGCAGCTTGGGGGCCCGACAGGGGGCGCGGACTGAAGCTTTCTTT	CASSLGARQGARTEAFF
once	TRBV5-1	.	TRBJ1-1	TGCGCCAGTACCTTAGGGGGCACTGAAGCTTTCTTT	CASTLGGTEAFF
.	TRBV18	.	TRBJ1-1	TGTGCCAGCTCACGAGGACGCCACATGAACACTGAAGCTTTCTTT	CASSRGRHMNTEAFF
.	TRBV7-9	.	TRBJ1-5	TGTGCCAGCAGCTTAACTAACCAGCCCCAGCATTTT	CASSLTNQPQHF
.	TRBV7-2	.	TRBJ1-6	TGTGCCAGCAGCCGTATGAACGAGGGTTCACCCCTCCACTTT	CASSRMNEGSPLHF
.	TRBV27	TRBD2	TRBJ2-2	TGTGCCAGCAGTCCCCTAGCGGGGGGATCCACCGGGGAGCTGTTTTTT	CASSPLAGGSTGELFF
.	TRBV5-6	TRBD1	TRBJ1-2	TGTGCCAGCACCGTAGGACAGGGGGCGCTTGGCTACACCTTC	CASTVGQGALGYTF
.	TRBV28	.	TRBJ2-2	TGTGCCAGCAGTCCCTTTAAGAACACCGGGGAGCTGTTTTTT	CASSPFKNTGELFF
.	TRBV5-1	TRBD1	TRBJ2-1	TGCGCCAGCAGCTCCCGGGACAGGTACAATGAGCAGTTCTTC	CASSSRDRYNEQFF
.	TRBV11-2	.	TRBJ1-2	TGTGCCAGCAGCTTAGATTCGCGGAGGGCGGCCTATGGCTACACCTTC	CASSLDSRRAAYGYTF
few	TRBV25-1	TRBD2	TRBJ2-2	TGTGCCAGCAGTCCCCCTAGCGGGGGTCTGAACACCGGGGAGCTGTTTTTT	CASSPPSGGLNTGELFF
.	TRBV11-2	.	TRBJ1-2	TGTGCCAGCAGCCCGGGGGGGTACTATGGCTACACCTTC	CASSPGGYYGYTF
once	TRBV7-2	.	TRBJ2-5	TGTGCCAGCAGCTTAGGTTACCAAGAGACCCAGTACTTC	CASSLGYQETQYF
.	TRBV5-1	TRBD1	TRBJ1-2	TGCGCCAGCAGCTCCAGACAGGGCGCCTATGGCTACACCTTC	CASSSRQGAYGYTF
.	TRBV30	TRBD2	TRBJ2-7	TGTGCCTGGAGTGTACTAGCGGGAGTAAACTACGAGCAGTACTTC	CAWSVLAGVNYEQYF
.	TRBV5-1	TRBD1	TRBJ2-2	TGCGCCAGCAGCCACCAGGGACAGGGCTCCACCGGGGAGCTGTTTTTT	CASSHQGQGSTGELFF
.	TRBV18	.	TRBJ1-5	TGTGCCAGCTCACCGAGAAACAATCAGCCCCAGCATTTT	CASSPRNNQPQHF
once	TRBV5-1	TRBD2	TRBJ2-1	TGCGCCAGCAGCTTGGGGGCAGCGGGGATCAATGAGCAGTTCTTC	CASSLGAAGINEQFF
.	TRBV6-1	.	TRBJ2-7	TGTGCCAGCAGTGAAGGTGGGACACCCTCCTACGAGCAGTACTTC	CASSEGGTPSYEQYF
.	TRBV15	TRBD2	TRBJ2-2	TGTGCCACCAGCAGAGAAGCGGGAGAAAACACCGGGGAGCTGTTTTTT	CATSREAGENTGELFF
.	TRBV5-4	.	TRBJ2-7	TGTGCCAGCAGCTTGAGTCCTACGAAGGCAGCCTACGAGCAGTACTTC	CASSLSPTKAAYEQYF
.	TRBV7-9	TRBD1	TRBJ2-5	TGTGCCAGCAGCAGACAGGGATTGGAGACCCAGTACTTC	CASSRQGLETQYF
.	TRBV7-7	TRBD2	TRBJ2-5	TGTGCCAGCAGCCTTTCGGGGGGAGTACAAGAGACCCAGTACTTC	CASSLSGGVQETQYF
.	TRBV5-6	.	TRBJ2-3	TGTGCCAGCAGCTTAACTAGCTTAGATACGCAGTATTTT	CASSLTSLDTQYF
.	TRBV7-6	.	TRBJ2-1	TGTGCCAGCAGCCCTAGCCTGACCTACAATGAGCAGTTCTTC	CASSPSLTYNEQFF
.	TRBV7-3	TRBD2	TRBJ2-1	TGTGCCAGCAGCCTTGGACTAGCGGGAGACCCTGAGCAGTTCTTC	CASSLGLAGDPEQFF
.	TRBV6-6	.	TRBJ2-1	TGTGCCAGCACTCCTCCCGACGGGGGTAATGAGCAGTTCTTC	CASTPPDGGNEQFF
.	TRBV9	TRBD1	TRBJ1-4	TGTGCCAGCAGCGTAGGGACAGGGGGTAATGAAAAACTGTTTTTT	CASSVGTGGNEKLFF
once	TRBV7-2	TRBD1	TRBJ2-7	TGTGCCAGCAGCTTAGAAGGGACAGGGGGGTACGAGCAGTACTTC	CASSLEGTGGYEQYF
once	TRBV14	.	TRBJ1-2	TGTGCCAGCAGCCAAGGAGGCCACTATGGCTACACCTTC	CASSQGGHYGYTF